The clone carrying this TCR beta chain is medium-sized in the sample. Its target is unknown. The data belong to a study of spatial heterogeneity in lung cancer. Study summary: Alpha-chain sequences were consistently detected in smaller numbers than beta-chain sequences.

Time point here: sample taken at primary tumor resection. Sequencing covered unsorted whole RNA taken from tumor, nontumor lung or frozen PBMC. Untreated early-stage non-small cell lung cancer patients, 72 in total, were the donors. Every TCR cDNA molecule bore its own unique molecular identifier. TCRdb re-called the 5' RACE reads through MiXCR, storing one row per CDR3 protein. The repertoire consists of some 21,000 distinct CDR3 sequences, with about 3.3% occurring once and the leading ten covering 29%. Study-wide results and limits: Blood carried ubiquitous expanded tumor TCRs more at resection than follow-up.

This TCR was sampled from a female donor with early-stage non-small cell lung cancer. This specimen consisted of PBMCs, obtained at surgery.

CDR3 loop: CATEGVTEAFF. CDR3 bases: TGTGCCACTGAAGGGGTAACTGAAGCTTTCTTT. The V and J genes are TRBV6-5 and TRBJ1-1; tentatively, D is TRBD1 (5 bases). The CDR3 is made up of 11 amino acids. Trimming left V 10 bases short and J 5 bases short, with 11 bases between. Germline loops: CDR1 MNHEY, CDR2 SVGAGI.